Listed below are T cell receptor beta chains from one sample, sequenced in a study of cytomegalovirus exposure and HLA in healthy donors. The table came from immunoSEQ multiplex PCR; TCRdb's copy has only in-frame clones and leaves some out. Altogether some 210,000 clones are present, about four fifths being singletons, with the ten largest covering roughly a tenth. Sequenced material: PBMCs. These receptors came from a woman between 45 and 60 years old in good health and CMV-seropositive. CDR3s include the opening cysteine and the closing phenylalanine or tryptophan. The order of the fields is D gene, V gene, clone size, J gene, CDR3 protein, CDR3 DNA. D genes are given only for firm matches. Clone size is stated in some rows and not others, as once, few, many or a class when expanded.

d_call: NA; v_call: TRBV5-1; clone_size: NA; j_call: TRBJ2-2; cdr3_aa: CASSIAGGNTGELFF; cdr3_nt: TGCGCCAGCAGCATTGCCGGGGGTAACACCGGGGAGCTGTTTTTT
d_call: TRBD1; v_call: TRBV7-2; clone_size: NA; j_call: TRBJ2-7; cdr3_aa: CASSLAGTGESYEQYF; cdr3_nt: TGTGCCAGCAGCTTAGCCGGGACAGGGGAGTCCTACGAGCAGTACTTC
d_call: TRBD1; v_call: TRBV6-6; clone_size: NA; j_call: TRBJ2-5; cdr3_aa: CASSTGTEETQYF; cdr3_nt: TGTGCCAGCAGTACAGGGACAGAAGAGACCCAGTACTTC
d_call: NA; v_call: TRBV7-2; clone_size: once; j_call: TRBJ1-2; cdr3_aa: CASSLGGTVGGYTF; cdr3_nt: TGTGCCAGCAGCTTGGGGGGGACTGTGGGTGGCTACACCTTC
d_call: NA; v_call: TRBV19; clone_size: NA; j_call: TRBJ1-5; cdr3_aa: CASSPNQYQPQHF; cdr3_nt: TGTGCCAGTAGCCCCAACCAGTATCAGCCCCAGCATTTT
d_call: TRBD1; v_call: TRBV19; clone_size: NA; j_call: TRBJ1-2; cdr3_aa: CASSIRGEGYTF; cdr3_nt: TGTGCCAGTAGTATCAGGGGGGAAGGCTACACCTTC
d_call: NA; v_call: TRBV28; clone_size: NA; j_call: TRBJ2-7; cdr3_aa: CASSFPSREQYF; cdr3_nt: TGTGCCAGCAGTTTTCCTTCTCGCGAGCAGTACTTC
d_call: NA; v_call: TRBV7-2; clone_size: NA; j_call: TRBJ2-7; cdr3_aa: CASSYGGGGYEQYF; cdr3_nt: TGTGCCAGCAGTTACGGTGGCGGTGGCTACGAGCAGTACTTC
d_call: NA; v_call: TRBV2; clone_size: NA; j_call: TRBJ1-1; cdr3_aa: CASKIPARAMNTEAFF; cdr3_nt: TGTGCCAGCAAAATCCCTGCCAGGGCGATGAACACTGAAGCTTTCTTT
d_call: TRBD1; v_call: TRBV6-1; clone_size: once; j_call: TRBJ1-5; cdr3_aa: CASSAGTGRNQPQHF; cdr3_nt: TGTGCCAGCAGTGCCGGGACAGGTCGCAATCAGCCCCAGCATTTT
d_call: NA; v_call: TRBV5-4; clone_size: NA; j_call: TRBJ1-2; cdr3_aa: CASSLAGGRSYGYTF; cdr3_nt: TGTGCCAGCAGCTTGGCCGGCGGCCGGAGCTATGGCTACACCTTC
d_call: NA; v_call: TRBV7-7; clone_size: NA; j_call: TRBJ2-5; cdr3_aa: CASSGSWGLETQYF; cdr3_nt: TGTGCCAGCAGCGGTTCGTGGGGCCTCGAGACCCAGTACTTC
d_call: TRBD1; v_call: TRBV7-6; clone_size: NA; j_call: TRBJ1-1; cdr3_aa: CASSQQGASEAFF; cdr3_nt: TGTGCCAGCAGCCAACAGGGGGCCTCTGAAGCTTTCTTT
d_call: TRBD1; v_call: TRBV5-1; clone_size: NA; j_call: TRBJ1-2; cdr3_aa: CASSVGTADGYTF; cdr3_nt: TGCGCCAGCAGCGTAGGGACAGCGGATGGCTACACCTTC
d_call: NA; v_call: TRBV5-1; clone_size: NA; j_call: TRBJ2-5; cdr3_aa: CASSLSGAQYF; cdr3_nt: TGCGCCAGCAGCTTATCGGGGGCCCAGTACTTC
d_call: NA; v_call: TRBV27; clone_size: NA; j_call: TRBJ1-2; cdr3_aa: CASSLGRTDYGYTF; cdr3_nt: TGTGCCAGCAGTTTGGGAAGGACAGATTATGGCTACACCTTC
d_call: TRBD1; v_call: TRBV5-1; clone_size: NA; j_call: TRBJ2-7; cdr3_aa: CASSLGDRGYEQYF; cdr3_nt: TGCGCCAGCAGCTTGGGGGACAGGGGGTACGAGCAGTACTTC
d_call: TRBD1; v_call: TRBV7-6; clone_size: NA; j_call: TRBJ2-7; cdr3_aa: CASSRGTGLYEQYF; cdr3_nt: TGTGCCAGCAGCCGCGGGACAGGACTGTACGAGCAGTACTTC
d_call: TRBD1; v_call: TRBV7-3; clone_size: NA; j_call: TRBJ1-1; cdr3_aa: CASSLTGVNTEAFF; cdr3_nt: TGTGCCAGCAGCTTGACAGGGGTGAACACTGAAGCTTTCTTT
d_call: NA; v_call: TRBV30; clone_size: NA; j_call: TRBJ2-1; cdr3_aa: CAWRRQGVAEQFF; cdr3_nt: TGTGCCTGGAGGAGGCAGGGTGTAGCTGAGCAGTTCTTC
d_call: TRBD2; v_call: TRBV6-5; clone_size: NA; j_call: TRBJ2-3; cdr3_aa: CASSQLARSTDTQYF; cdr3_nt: TGTGCCAGCAGCCAACTAGCGCGGAGCACAGATACGCAGTATTTT
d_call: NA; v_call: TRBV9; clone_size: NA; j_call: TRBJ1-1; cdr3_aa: CASSLNGGAAFF; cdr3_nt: TGTGCCAGCAGCCTTAATGGGGGGGCGGCTTTCTTT
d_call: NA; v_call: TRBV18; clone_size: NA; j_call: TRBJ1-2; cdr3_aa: CASRGRGPYGYTF; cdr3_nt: TGTGCCAGCCGAGGGCGGGGCCCCTATGGCTACACCTTC
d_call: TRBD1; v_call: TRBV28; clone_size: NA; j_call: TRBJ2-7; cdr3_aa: CASRTGGYEQYF; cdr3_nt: TGTGCCAGCAGAACAGGGGGCTACGAGCAGTACTTC
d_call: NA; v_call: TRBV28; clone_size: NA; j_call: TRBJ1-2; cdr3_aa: CASSPTIGGGYTF; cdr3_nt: TGTGCCAGCAGTCCCACCATCGGTGGTGGCTACACCTTC
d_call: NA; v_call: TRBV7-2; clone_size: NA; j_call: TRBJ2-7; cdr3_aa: CASSPSAPSYEQYF; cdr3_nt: TGTGCCAGCAGCCCTAGCGCCCCCTCCTACGAGCAGTACTTC
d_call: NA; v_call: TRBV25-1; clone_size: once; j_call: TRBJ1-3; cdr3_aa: CASSDRDITPSGNTIYF; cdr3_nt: TGTGCCAGCAGTGATCGCGACATAACCCCCTCTGGAAACACCATATATTTT
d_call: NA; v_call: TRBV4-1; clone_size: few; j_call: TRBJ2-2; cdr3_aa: CASSQDVRVDTGELFF; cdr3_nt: TGCGCCAGCAGCCAAGATGTCAGGGTGGACACCGGGGAGCTGTTTTTT
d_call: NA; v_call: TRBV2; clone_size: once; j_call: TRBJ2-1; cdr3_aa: CASSRSSGRYNEQFF; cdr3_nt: TGTGCCAGCAGCCGCTCCAGCGGACGTTACAATGAGCAGTTCTTC
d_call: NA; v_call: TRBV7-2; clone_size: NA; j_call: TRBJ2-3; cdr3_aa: CASSLAGAPDTQYF; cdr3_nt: TGTGCCAGCAGCTTAGCGGGGGCCCCAGATACGCAGTATTTT
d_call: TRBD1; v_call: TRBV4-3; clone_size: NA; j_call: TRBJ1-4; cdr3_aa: CASSQDRGLGEKLFF; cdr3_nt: TGCGCCAGCAGCCAGGACAGGGGGCTAGGGGAAAAACTGTTTTTT
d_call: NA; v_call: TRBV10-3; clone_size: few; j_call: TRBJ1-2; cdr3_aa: CAISESSGSGYGYTF; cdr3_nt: TGTGCCATCAGTGAGTCATCCGGATCAGGCTATGGCTACACCTTC
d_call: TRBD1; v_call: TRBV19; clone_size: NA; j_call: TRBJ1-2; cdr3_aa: CASSIDLGQTNYGYTF; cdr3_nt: TGTGCCAGTAGTATAGATCTGGGACAGACCAACTATGGCTACACCTTC
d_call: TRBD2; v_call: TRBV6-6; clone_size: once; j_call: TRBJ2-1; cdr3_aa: CASSSSSGGGYNEQFF; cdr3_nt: TGTGCCAGCAGTTCTTCTAGCGGGGGGGGTTACAATGAGCAGTTCTTC
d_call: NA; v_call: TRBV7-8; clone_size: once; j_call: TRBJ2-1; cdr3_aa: CASSTTESSYNEQFF; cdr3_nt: TGTGCCAGCAGCACAACAGAGAGCTCCTACAATGAGCAGTTCTTC
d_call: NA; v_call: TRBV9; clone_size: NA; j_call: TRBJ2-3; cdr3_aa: CASGGALLDTQYF; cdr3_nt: TGTGCCAGCGGGGGGGCATTATTAGATACGCAGTATTTT
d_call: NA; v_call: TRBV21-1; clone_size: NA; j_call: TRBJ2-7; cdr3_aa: CASSFWQAFYEQYF; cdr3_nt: TGTGCCAGCAGCTTTTGGCAAGCGTTCTACGAGCAGTACTTC
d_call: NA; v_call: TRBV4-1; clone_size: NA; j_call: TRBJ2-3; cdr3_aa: CASSQDPGLNTDTQYF; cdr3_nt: TGCGCCAGCAGCCAAGATCCGGGATTGAACACAGATACGCAGTATTTT
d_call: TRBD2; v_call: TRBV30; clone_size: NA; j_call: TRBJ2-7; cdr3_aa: CAWSVSSGGAYEQYF; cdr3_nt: TGTGCCTGGAGTGTCTCTAGCGGGGGGGCGTACGAGCAGTACTTC
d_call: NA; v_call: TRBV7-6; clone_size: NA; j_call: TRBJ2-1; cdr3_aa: CASSLVQDFYNEQFF; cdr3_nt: TGTGCCAGCAGCTTAGTCCAGGATTTTTACAATGAGCAGTTCTTC
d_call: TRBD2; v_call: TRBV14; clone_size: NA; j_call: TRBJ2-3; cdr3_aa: CASSPKRGGLDTQYF; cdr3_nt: TGTGCCAGCAGCCCCAAGCGGGGGGGCCTGGATACGCAGTATTTT